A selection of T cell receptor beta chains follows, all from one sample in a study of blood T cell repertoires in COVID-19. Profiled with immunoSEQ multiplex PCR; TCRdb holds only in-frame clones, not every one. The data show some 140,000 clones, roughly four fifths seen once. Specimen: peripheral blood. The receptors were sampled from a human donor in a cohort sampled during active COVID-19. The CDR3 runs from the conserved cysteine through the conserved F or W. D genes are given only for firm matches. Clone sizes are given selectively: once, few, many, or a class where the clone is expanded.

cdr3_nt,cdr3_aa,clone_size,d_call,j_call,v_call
TGTGCCAGCTCACCCCGACAGACGGGAGGTCAGCCCCAGCATTTT,CASSPRQTGGQPQHF,.,.,TRBJ1-5,TRBV18
TGTGCCAGCTCACCAGGCCAGGCAACTGAAGCTTTCTTT,CASSPGQATEAFF,.,.,TRBJ1-1,TRBV18
TGTGCCAGCAGCTTGGGACAGGGGTGGGGCAATCAGCCCCAGCATTTT,CASSLGQGWGNQPQHF,.,TRBD1,TRBJ1-5,TRBV5-6
TGTGCCAGCAGTTCCCGTTACTCCTCACCCCTCCACTTT,CASSSRYSSPLHF,.,.,TRBJ1-6,TRBV6-5
TGCGCCAGCAGTCCTGGGCCCTCGGAGGGTGGCTACACCTTC,CASSPGPSEGGYTF,.,.,TRBJ1-2,TRBV4-1
TGTGCCAGCACGACACTAGCGGGGGGTAGGGGAGAGACCCAGTACTTC,CASTTLAGGRGETQYF,.,TRBD2,TRBJ2-5,TRBV2
TGTGCCAGCAGTAGCGGCCAAGAGCAGTACTTC,CASSSGQEQYF,.,.,TRBJ2-7,TRBV7-2
TGTGCCAGCAAAGAGGACCCCCGAGGGGGTGAAAAACTGTTTTTT,CASKEDPRGGEKLFF,.,.,TRBJ1-4,TRBV6-5
TGTGCCTGGAGTCGTCACCGGGGGGGCGAGGATGGCTACACCTTC,CAWSRHRGGEDGYTF,.,.,TRBJ1-2,TRBV30
TGTGCCAGCAGAGGCCCCATCGGGAGAGATACGCAGTATTTT,CASRGPIGRDTQYF,.,.,TRBJ2-3,TRBV27
TGTGCCAGCAGCGCGGGACAGGGGGCTGGACAGCCCCAGCATTTT,CASSAGQGAGQPQHF,few,TRBD1,TRBJ1-5,TRBV11-2
TGTGCCAGCTCACCAGTAGAGGGCAACTCCTACGAGCAGTACTTC,CASSPVEGNSYEQYF,.,.,TRBJ2-7,TRBV18
TGTGCCAGCAGTTACTACAATTTGAACACTGAAGCTTTCTTT,CASSYYNLNTEAFF,.,.,TRBJ1-1,TRBV6-6
TGTGCCAGCAATGCCTGGGACAAACCAAACACCATATATTTT,CASNAWDKPNTIYF,.,.,TRBJ1-3,TRBV28
TGTGCCAGCAGCCCCTCACCGGGACTAGGAAGCCAATCCTACGAGCAGTACTTC,CASSPSPGLGSQSYEQYF,.,TRBD2,TRBJ2-7,TRBV28
TGTGCCTGGATGAGACAGGGATTGTCACCCCTCCACTTT,CAWMRQGLSPLHF,.,TRBD1,TRBJ1-6,TRBV30
TGTGCCAGCAGCTCCAGCATGGTAACTACGGTAGGCGATGGCTACACCTTC,CASSSSMVTTVGDGYTF,.,.,TRBJ1-2,TRBV3-1/TRBV3-2
TGTGCCAGCAGTGTCGTCTTACAGGGGGCTAATGAAAAACTGTTTTTT,CASSVVLQGANEKLFF,.,TRBD1,TRBJ1-4,TRBV2
TGTGCCAGCAGTTCAGTGCCAACTGAAGCTTTCTTT,CASSSVPTEAFF,.,.,TRBJ1-1,TRBV12-3/TRBV12-4
TGTGCCAGCAGCTTAACGACAGCTCCCTACGAGCAGTACTTC,CASSLTTAPYEQYF,.,.,TRBJ2-7,TRBV11-2
TGTGCCAGCAGTGACCCCCCCGGCAGTGGACAGGTCGCTAACTATGGCTACACCTTC,CASSDPPGSGQVANYGYTF,.,TRBD1,TRBJ1-2,TRBV6-1
TGTGCCAGCAGTTACTCTCTAGCGGGGGGGAGGGATACGCAGTATTTT,CASSYSLAGGRDTQYF,.,TRBD2,TRBJ2-3,TRBV6-2/TRBV6-3
TGTGCCAGCAGTAGAGGGACAGCCCGGGGAAGGGCTAATGAAAAACTGTTTTTT,CASSRGTARGRANEKLFF,.,TRBD1,TRBJ1-4,TRBV27
TGTGCCAGCAGTTCCCTAGCGGAGGTTAATACGCAGTATTTT,CASSSLAEVNTQYF,.,TRBD2,TRBJ2-3,TRBV6-5
TGTGCCAGCAGCCCTCCAACTGATACGCAGTATTTT,CASSPPTDTQYF,.,.,TRBJ2-3,TRBV7-2
TGTGCCAGTAGCCTTGGGAGGGGATGGGATCAGCCCCAGCATTTT,CASSLGRGWDQPQHF,few,.,TRBJ1-5,TRBV19
TGTGCCAGCAGCTTTTGGACAGGAAGCTACGAGCAGTACTTC,CASSFWTGSYEQYF,once,TRBD1,TRBJ2-7,TRBV5-4
TGTGCCAGCTCACCCCCTTTGGGCGATGAGCAGTTCTTC,CASSPPLGDEQFF,.,.,TRBJ2-1,TRBV28
TGTGCCTGGGAGTTCACAGGGGGACGGGCACCCCTCCACTTT,CAWEFTGGRAPLHF,.,TRBD1,TRBJ1-6,TRBV30
TGTGCCAGCAGCCAAGAAGCGTTTTCCTACAATGAGCAGTTCTTC,CASSQEAFSYNEQFF,.,.,TRBJ2-1,TRBV3-1/TRBV3-2
TGTGCCAGCAGTTACAGCAACACTGAAGCTTTCTTT,CASSYSNTEAFF,.,.,TRBJ1-1,TRBV6-2/TRBV6-3
TGTGCCTGGAGTGAGGTCGGGACAGGGGGTTTTCAGCCCCAGCATTTT,CAWSEVGTGGFQPQHF,once,TRBD1,TRBJ1-5,TRBV30
TGTGCCAGTCACACGGGACAGAATACTTCACCCCTCCACTTT,CASHTGQNTSPLHF,.,TRBD1,TRBJ1-6,TRBV4-2